This T cell receptor (beta chain) derives from a study of T cell repertoires in cytomegalovirus infection. Study conclusions and caveats: Totalled public TCR beta family frequency picked out people who carried CMV plus the relevant HLA. CMV-specific TCR beta clonotypes restricted by HLA-C dominated the ex vivo response.

The table lists this clonotype with a few counts. Antigen specificity is unknown. TCRdb reprocessed the reads with MiXCR, giving one entry per CDR3 protein. Among around 81,000 distinct CDR3 sequences, 35% to 50% were seen once, and the ten largest hold 93%. This CDR3 is built from 16 residues. Germline-derived CDR1 and CDR2 are SGHVS and FNYEAQ. The V and J ends lost 7 bases and 1 base respectively, with 16 bases between them. The chain carries TRBV7-6 and TRBJ2-2; D gene ambiguous. The sample consisted of CD8+ T cells from cultured PBMCs, taken from culture after CMV antigen stimulation. The TCR originated in a human donor in good health (CMV status not recorded). Some clones in this sample may be carry-over from other donors' samples. CDR3 in DNA: TGTGCCAGCACCTACCGACTGCTGCTGAACACCGGGGAGCTGTTTTTT. This encodes CASTYRLLLNTGELFF.